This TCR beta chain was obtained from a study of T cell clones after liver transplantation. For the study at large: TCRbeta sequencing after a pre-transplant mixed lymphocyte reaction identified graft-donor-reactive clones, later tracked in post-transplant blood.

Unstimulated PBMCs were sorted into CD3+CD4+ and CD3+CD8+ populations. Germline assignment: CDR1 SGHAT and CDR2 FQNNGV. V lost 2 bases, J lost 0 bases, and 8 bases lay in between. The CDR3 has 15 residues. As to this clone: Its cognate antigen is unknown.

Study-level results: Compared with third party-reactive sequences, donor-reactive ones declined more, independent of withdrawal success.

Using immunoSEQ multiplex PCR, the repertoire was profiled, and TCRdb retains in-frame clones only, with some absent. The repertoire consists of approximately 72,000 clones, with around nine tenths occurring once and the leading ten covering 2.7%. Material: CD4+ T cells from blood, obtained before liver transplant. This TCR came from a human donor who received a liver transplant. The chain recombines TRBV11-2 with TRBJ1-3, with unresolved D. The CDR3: CASSLILSSGNTIYF. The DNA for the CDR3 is TGTGCCAGCAGCTTAATTCTAAGCTCTGGAAACACCATATATTTT.